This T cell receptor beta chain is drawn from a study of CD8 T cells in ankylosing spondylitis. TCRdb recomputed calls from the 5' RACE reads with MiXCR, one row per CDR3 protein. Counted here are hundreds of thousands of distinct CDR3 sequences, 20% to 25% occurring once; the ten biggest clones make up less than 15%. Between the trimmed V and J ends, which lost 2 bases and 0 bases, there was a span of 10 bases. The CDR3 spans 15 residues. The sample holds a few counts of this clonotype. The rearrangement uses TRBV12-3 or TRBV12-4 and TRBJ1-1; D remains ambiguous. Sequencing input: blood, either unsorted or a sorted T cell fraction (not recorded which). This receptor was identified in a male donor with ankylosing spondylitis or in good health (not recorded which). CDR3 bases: TGTGCCAGCAGTTTAATCTACGGATTGAACACTGAAGCTTTCTTT. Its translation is CASSLIYGLNTEAFF.